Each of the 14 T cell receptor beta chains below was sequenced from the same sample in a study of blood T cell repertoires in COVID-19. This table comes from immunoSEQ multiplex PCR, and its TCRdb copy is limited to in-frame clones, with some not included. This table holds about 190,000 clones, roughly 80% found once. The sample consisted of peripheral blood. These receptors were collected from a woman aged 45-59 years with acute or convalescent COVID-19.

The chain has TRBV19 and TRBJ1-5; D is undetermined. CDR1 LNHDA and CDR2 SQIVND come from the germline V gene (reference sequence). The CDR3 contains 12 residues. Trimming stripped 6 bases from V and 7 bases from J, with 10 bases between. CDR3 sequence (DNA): TGTGCCAGTAGAGATGCAGGACAGCCCCAGCATTTT. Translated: CASRDAGQPQHF.

The CDR3 DNA reads as TGTGCCACCCTTTCCCCCTTCAATGAGCAGTTCTTC. Translated, it gives CATLSPFNEQFF. V and J are TRBV19 and TRBJ2-1; D unresolved. CDR1 is LNHDA and CDR2 is SQIVND in the germline V gene (reference sequence). Trimming removed 10 bases from V and 6 bases from J, with 13 bases in between. This CDR3 comprises 12 residues.

The DNA for the CDR3 is TGTGCCACCAGCAGAGGGGGGGTTGGCGAGAACACTGAAGCTTTCTTT. Translating gives CATSRGGVGENTEAFF. This rearrangement joins TRBV15 to TRBJ1-1; D might be TRBD1 (5 bases). V was shortened by 1 base and J by 1 base, with 13 bases between the two germline ends. Germline loops: CDR1 LNHNV, CDR2 YYDKDF (reference sequence). CDR3 size: 16 residues.

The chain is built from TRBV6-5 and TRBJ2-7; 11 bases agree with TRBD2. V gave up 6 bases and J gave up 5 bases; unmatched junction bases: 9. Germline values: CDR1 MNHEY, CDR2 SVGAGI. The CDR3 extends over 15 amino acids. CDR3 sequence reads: CASRDDTSGSDEQYF. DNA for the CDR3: TGTGCCAGCAGGGATGATACTAGCGGGAGTGACGAGCAGTACTTC.

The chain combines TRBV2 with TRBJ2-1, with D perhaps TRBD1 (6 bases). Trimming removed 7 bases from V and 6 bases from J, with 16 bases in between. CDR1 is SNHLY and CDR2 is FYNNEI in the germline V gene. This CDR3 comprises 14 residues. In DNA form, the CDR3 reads TGTGCCAGCACACCTTATCAGGGGTTCAATGAGCAGTTCTTC. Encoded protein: CASTPYQGFNEQFF.

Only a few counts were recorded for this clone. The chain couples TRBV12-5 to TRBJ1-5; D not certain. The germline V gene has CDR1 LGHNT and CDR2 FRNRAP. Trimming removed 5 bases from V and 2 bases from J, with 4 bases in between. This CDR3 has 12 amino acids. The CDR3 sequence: CASGAGNQPQHF. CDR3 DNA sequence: TGTGCTAGTGGTGCAGGCAATCAGCCCCAGCATTTT.

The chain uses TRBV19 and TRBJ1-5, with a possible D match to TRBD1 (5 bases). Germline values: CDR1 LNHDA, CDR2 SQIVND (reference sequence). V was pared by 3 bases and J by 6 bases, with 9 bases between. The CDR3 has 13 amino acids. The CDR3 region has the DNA TGTGCCAGTAGTATGCAGGGTAGTCAGCCCCAGCATTTT. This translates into CASSMQGSQPQHF.

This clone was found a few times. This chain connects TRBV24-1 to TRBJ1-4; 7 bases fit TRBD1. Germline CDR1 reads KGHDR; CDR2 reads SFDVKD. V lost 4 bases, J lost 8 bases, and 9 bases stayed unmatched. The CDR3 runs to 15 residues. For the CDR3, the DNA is TGTGCCACCAGTGACCCGGGACAGAAACCCGAAAAACTGTTTTTT. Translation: CATSDPGQKPEKLFF.

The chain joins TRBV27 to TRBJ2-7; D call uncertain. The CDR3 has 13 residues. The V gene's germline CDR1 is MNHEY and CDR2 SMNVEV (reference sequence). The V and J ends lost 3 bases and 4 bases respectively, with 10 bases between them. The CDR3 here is CASSFGGTYEQYF. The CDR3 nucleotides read TGTGCCAGCAGTTTTGGCGGAACTTACGAGCAGTACTTC.

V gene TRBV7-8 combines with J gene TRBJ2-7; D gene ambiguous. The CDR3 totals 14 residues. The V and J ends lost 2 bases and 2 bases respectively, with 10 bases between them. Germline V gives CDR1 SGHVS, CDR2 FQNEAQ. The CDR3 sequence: CASSLSNRAYEQYF. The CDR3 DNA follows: TGTGCCAGCAGCTTATCTAACCGGGCCTACGAGCAGTACTTC.

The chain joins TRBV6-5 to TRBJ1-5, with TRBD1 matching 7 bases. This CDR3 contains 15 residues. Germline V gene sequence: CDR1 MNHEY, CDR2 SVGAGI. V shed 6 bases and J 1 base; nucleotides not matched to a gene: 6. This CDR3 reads CASRVGTVSNQPQHF. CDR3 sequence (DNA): TGTGCCAGCAGGGTGGGGACAGTAAGCAATCAGCCCCAGCATTTT.

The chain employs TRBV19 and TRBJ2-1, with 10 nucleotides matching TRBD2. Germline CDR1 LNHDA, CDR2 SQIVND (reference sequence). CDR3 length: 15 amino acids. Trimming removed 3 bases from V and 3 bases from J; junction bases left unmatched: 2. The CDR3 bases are TGTGCCAGTAGTATGGGGACTAGCGTCTACAATGAGCAGTTCTTC. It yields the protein CASSMGTSVYNEQFF. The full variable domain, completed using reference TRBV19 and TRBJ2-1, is DGGITQSPKYLFRKEGQNVTLSCEQNLNHDAMYWYRQDPGQGLRLIYYSQIVNDFQKGDIAEGYSVSREKKESFPLTVTSAQKNPTAFYLCASSMGTSVYNEQFFGPGTRLTVL.

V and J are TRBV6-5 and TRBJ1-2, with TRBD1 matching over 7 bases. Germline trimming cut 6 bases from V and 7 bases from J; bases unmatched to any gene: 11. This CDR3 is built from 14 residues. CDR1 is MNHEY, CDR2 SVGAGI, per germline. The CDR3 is CASRQTGTALGYTF. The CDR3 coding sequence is TGTGCCAGCAGGCAAACCGGGACAGCCCTTGGCTACACCTTC.

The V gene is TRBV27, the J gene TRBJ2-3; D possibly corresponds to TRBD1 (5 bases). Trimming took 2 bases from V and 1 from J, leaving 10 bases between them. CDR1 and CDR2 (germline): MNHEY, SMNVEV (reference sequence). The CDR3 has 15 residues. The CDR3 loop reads CASSLGPRGTDTQYF. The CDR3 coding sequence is TGTGCCAGCAGTTTAGGACCCAGGGGCACAGATACGCAGTATTTT.